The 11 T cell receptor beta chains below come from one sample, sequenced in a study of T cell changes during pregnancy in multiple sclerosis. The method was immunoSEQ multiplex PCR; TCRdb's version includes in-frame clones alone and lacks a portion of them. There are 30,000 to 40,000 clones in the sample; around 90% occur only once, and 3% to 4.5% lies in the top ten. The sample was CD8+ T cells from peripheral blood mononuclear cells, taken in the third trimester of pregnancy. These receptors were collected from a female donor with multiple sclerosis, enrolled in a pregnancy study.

CDR3 region: CASSLQLGTEGTDTQYF. The DNA for the CDR3 is TGTGCCAGCAGCTTACAGCTCGGGACAGAGGGCACAGATACGCAGTATTTT. The chain joins TRBV7-8 to TRBJ2-3; 7 nucleotides line up with TRBD1. The V and J ends lost 2 bases and 1 base, in that order; junction bases with no gene match: 9. The CDR3 totals 17 residues. The V gene's germline CDR1 is SGHVS and CDR2 FQNEAQ.

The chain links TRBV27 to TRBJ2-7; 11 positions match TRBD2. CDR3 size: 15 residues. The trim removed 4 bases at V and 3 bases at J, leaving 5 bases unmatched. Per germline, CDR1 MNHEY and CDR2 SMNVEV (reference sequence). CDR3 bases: TGTGCCAGCAGTTCTCTAGCGGGGGGCTACTACGAGCAGTACTTC. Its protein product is CASSSLAGGYYEQYF.

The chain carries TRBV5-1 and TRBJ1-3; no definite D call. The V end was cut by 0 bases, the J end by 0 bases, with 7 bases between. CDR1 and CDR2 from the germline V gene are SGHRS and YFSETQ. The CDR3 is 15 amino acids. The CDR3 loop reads CASSLGAGSGNTIYF. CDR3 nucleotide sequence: TGCGCCAGCAGCTTGGGGGCTGGCTCTGGAAACACCATATATTTT.

CDR3 sequence reads: CASSLAGRAYEQYF. The CDR3 DNA sequence: TGTGCCAGCAGCTTAGCCGGCAGGGCCTACGAGCAGTACTTC. The chain joins TRBV7-8 to TRBJ2-7; TRBD1 is a possible D gene (5 bases). Germline CDR1 is SGHVS and CDR2 is FQNEAQ. The CDR3 extends over 14 amino acids. V was clipped by 0 bases and J by 2 bases, with 8 bases between them.

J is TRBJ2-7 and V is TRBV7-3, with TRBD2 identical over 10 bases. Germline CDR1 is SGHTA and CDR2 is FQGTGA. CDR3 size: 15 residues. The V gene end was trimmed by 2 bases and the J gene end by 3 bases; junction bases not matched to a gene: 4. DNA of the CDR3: TGTGCCAGCAGCTTAGTACTAGCGGGAAACTACGAGCAGTACTTC. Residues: CASSLVLAGNYEQYF.

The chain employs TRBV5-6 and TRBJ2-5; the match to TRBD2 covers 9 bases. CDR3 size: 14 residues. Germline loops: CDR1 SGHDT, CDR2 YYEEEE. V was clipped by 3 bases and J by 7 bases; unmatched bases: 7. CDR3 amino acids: CASSWGTAGGTQYF. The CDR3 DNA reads TGTGCCAGCAGCTGGGGGACAGCGGGGGGGACCCAGTACTTC.

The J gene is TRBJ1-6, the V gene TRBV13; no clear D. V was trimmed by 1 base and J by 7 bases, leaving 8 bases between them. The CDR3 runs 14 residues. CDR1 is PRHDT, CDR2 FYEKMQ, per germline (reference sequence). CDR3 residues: CASSLDSNNSPLHF. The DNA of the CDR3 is TGTGCCAGCAGCTTAGACAGTAACAATTCACCCCTCCACTTT. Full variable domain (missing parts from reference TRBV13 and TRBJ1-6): AAGVIQSPRHLIKEKRETATLKCYPIPRHDTVYWYQQGPGQDPQFLISFYEKMQSDKGSIPDRFSAQQFSDYHSELNMSSLELGDSALYFCASSLDSNNSPLHFGNGTRLTVT.

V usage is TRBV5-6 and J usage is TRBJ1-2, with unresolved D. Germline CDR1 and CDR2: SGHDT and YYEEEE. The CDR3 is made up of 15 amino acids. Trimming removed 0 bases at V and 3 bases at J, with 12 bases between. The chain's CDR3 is CASSLGTATYYGYTF. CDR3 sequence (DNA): TGTGCCAGCAGCTTGGGTACAGCAACTTACTATGGCTACACCTTC.

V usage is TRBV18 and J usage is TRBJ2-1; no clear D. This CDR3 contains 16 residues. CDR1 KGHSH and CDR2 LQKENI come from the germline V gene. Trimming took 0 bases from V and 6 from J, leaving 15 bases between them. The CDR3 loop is CASSPPTVSSVNEQFF. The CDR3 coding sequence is TGTGCCAGCTCACCACCAACAGTGTCATCGGTCAATGAGCAGTTCTTC.

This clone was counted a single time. The CDR3 DNA follows: TGCGCCAGCAGCCCCTCTTCGACCGGGACAGTCTACGAGCAGTACTTC. This codes for CASSPSSTGTVYEQYF. The chain links TRBV4-3 to TRBJ2-7; 7 bases match TRBD1. CDR3 length: 16 amino acids. Germline V gene data show CDR1 as LGHNA and CDR2 as YSLEER. The trim removed 4 bases at V and 3 bases at J, leaving 12 bases unmatched.

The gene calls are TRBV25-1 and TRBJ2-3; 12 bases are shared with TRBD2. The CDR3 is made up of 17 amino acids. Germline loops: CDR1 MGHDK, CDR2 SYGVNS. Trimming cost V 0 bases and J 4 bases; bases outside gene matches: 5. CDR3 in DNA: TGTGCCAGCAGTGAATATAAGGCTAGCGGGAGGGCAGATACGCAGTATTTT. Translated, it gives CASSEYKASGRADTQYF.